The 3 T cell receptor beta chains below all came from one sample that was sequenced in a study of T cell responses to AZD1222 COVID-19 vaccine. The method was immunoSEQ multiplex PCR; TCRdb's version includes in-frame clones alone and lacks a portion of them. The sample consists of roughly 150,000 clones, about 93% of them appearing once. The sample consisted of peripheral blood, taken on day 0 of AZD1222 vaccination. These TCRs come from an adult in good health.

V gene TRBV9 combines with J gene TRBJ1-2; D unresolved. V was shortened by 2 bases and J by 8 bases, with 19 bases between the two germline ends. The CDR3 spans 15 residues. The germline gives CDR1 SGDLS, CDR2 YYNGEE. For the CDR3, the DNA is TGTGCCAGCAGCGTGAATCCCTCAGCCGGGGAAGGCTACACCTTC. Translating it yields CASSVNPSAGEGYTF.

J is TRBJ2-7 and V is TRBV5-1; D is uncertain. The length of the CDR3 is 14 residues. Trimming left V 0 bases short and J 5 bases short, with 12 bases between. Per germline, CDR1 SGHRS and CDR2 YFSETQ. The CDR3 bases are TGCGCCAGCAGCTTGGATACCACGGACCACGAGCAGTACTTC. This codes for CASSLDTTDHEQYF.

The gene calls are TRBV5-1 and TRBJ1-4; possibly TRBD1 for D (6 bases). V was cut by 4 bases and J by 8 bases, with 15 bases left in between. Germline lookup yields CDR1 SGHRS and CDR2 YFSETQ. CDR3 length: 14 residues. CDR3 coding DNA: TGCGCCAGCAGCCCACAGGGAGGAGAGGAAAAACTGTTTTTT. Residues: CASSPQGGEEKLFF.